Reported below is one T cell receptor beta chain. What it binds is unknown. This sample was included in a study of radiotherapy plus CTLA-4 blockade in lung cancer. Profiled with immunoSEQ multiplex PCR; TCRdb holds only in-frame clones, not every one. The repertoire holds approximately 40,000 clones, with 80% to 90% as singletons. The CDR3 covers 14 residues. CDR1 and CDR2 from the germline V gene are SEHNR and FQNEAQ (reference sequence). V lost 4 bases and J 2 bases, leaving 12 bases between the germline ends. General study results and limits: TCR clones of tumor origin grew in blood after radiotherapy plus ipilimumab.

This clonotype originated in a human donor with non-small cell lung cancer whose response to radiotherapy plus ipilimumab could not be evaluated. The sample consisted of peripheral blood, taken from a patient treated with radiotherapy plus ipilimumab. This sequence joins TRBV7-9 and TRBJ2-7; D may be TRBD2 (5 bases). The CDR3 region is CASSSLKLAYEQYF. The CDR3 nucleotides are TGTGCCAGCAGCTCCCTCAAACTAGCCTACGAGCAGTACTTC.